This T cell receptor beta chain was found in a study of vaccination effects on CD4 cells after COVID-19. Study-level points and caveats: The study got few convalescent patients and did not collect any early post-infection timepoints. Late after vaccination, infection- and vaccine-induced clones showed marked clonal contraction.

The protocol was immunoSEQ multiplex PCR, while the TCRdb copy is restricted to in-frame clones and leaves out a portion. The sample lists about 55,000 clones, roughly 70% seen once, with approximately 20% in the top ten. Comment on this clone: Its antigen is unknown. Given a much more abundant clone one base away, this may be a read error.

Antigen-specific CD4+ T cells were expanded (with viral peptide pools) by the ViraFEST assay ahead of sequencing. After more than 9 days in culture, the CD4+ T cells were isolated. Negative nucleocapsid antibody tests before and after vaccination confirmed no previous SARS-CoV-2 infection. Half-medium changes using IL-2 medium occurred on days 3 and 7. The sequence derives from a human donor who received a COVID-19 vaccine. This sample comprised CD4+ T cells from PBMCs cultured with SARS-CoV-2 spike peptides, obtained before COVID-19 vaccination.

In nucleotides, the CDR3 is TGTGCCAGCAGCCCCGGACAGGCGAACACTGAAGCTTTCTTT. Protein product: CASSPGQANTEAFF. This chain links TRBV28 with TRBJ1-1; 7 nucleotides align to TRBD1. V gave up 6 bases and J gave up 1 base; unmatched junction bases: 5. Per the germline V gene, CDR1 is MDHEN and CDR2 is SYDVKM. The CDR3 totals 14 residues.